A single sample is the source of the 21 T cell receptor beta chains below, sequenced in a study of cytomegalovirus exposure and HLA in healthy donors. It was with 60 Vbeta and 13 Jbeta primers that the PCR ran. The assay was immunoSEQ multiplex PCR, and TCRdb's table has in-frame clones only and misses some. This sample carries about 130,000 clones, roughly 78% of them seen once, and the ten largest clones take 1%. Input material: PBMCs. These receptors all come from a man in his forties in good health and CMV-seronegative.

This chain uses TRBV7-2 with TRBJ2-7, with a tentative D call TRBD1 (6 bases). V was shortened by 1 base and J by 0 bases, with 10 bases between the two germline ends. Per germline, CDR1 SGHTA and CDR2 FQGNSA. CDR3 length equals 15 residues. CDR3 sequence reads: CASSLGQVLSYEQYF. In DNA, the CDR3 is TGTGCCAGCAGCTTAGGACAGGTTCTCTCCTACGAGCAGTACTTC.

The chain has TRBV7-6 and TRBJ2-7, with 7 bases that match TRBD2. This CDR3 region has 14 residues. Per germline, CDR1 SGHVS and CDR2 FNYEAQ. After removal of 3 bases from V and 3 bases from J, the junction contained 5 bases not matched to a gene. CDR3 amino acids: CASSFGEGRYEQYF. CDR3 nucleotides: TGTGCCAGCAGCTTCGGGGAGGGCCGCTACGAGCAGTACTTC.

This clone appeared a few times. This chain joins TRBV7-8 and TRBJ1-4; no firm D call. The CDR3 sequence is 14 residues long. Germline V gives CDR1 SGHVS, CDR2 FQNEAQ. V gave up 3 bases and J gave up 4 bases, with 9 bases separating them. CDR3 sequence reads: CASSFSRGNEKLFF. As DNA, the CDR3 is TGTGCCAGCAGCTTCTCCCGGGGTAATGAAAAACTGTTTTTT.

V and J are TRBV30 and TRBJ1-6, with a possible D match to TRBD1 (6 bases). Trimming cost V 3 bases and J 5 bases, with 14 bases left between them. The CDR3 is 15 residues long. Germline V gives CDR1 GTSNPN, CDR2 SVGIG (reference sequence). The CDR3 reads CAWSPGQKNNSPLHF. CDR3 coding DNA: TGTGCCTGGAGCCCCGGACAGAAAAATAATTCACCCCTCCACTTT.

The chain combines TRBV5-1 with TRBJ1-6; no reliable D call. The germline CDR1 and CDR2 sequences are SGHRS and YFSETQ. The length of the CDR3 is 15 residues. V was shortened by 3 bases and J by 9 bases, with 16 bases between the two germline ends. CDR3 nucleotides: TGCGCCAGCAGCTATGGGGAGAACGTGGCTTCACCCCTCCACTTT. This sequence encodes CASSYGENVASPLHF.

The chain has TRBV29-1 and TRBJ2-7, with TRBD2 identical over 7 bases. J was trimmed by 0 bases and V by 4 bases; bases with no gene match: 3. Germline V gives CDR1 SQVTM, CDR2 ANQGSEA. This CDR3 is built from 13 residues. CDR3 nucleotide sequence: TGCAGCGTTGTCGGGGACTACTCCTACGAGCAGTACTTC. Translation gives CSVVGDYSYEQYF.

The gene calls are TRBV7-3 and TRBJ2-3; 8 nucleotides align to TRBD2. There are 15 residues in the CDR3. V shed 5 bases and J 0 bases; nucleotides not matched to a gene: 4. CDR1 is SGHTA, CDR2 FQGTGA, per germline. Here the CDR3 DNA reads TGTGCCAGCAGCCTTAGCGGGACTAGCACAGATACGCAGTATTTT. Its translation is CASSLSGTSTDTQYF.

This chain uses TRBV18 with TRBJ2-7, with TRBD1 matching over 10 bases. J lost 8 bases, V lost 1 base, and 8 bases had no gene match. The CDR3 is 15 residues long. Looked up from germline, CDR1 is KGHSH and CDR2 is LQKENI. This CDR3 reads CASSPRDRGEGKQYF. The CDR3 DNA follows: TGTGCCAGCTCACCACGGGACAGGGGAGAGGGGAAGCAGTACTTC.

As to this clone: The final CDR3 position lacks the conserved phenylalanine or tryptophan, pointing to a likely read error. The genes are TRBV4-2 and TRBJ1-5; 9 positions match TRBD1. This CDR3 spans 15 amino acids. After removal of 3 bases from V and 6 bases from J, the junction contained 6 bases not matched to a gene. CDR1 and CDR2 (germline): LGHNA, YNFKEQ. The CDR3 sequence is CASSQTGTGFQPQHV. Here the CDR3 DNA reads TGTGCCAGCAGCCAGACCGGGACAGGGTTTCAGCCCCAGCATGTT.

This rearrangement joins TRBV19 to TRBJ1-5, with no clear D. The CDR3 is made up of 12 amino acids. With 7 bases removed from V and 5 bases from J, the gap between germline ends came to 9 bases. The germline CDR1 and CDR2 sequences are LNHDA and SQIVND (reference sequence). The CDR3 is CASNFFDQPQHF. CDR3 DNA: TGTGCCAGTAACTTTTTCGATCAGCCCCAGCATTTT.

The CDR3 nucleotides read TGCGCCAGCAGCCAAGTTAGGGAGGTAGATACGCAGTATTTT. Translating it yields CASSQVREVDTQYF. The V and J genes are TRBV4-1 and TRBJ2-3; maybe TRBD2 (6 bases). Germline V gene sequence: CDR1 MGHRA, CDR2 YSYEKL. V gave up 1 base and J gave up 5 bases, with 10 bases separating them. The CDR3 is 14 residues long.

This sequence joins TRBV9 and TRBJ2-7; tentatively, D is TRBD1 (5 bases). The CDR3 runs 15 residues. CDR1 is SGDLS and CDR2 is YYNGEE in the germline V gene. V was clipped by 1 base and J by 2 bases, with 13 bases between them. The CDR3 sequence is CASSVPGPIPYEQYF. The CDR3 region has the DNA TGTGCCAGCAGCGTACCAGGGCCCATACCCTACGAGCAGTACTTC.

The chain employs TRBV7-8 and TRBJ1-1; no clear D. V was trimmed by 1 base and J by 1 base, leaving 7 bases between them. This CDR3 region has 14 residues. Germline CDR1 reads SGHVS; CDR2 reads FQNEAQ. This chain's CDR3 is CASSLGATNTEAFF. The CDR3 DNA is TGTGCCAGCAGCTTAGGGGCGACGAACACTGAAGCTTTCTTT. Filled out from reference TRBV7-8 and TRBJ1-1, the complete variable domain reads GAGVSQSPRYKVAKRGQDVALRCDPISGHVSLFWYQQALGQGPEFLTYFQNEAQLDKSGLPSDRFFAERPEGSVSTLKIQRTQQEDSAVYLCASSLGATNTEAFFGQGTRLTVV.

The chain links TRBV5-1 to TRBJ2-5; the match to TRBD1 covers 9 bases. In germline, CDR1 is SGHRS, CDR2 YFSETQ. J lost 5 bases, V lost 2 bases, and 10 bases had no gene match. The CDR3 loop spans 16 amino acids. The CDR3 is CASSFLPGQGIETQYF. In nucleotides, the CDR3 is TGCGCCAGCAGCTTCCTCCCGGGACAGGGAATTGAGACCCAGTACTTC.

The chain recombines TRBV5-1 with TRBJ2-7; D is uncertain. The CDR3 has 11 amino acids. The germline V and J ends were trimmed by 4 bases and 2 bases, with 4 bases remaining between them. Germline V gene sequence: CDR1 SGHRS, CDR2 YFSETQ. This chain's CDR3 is CASSPAYEQYF. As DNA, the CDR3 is TGCGCCAGCAGCCCGGCCTACGAGCAGTACTTC.

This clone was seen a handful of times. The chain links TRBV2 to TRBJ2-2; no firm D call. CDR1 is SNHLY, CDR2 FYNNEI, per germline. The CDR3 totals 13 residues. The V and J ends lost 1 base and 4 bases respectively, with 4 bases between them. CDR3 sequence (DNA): TGTGCCAGCAGTGAAGACAGCACCGGGGAGCTGTTTTTT. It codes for CASSEDSTGELFF. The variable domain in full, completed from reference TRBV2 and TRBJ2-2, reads EPEVTQTPSHQVTQMGQEVILRCVPISNHLYFYWYRQILGQKVEFLVSFYNNEISEKSEIFDDQFSVERPDGSNFTLKIRSTKLEDSAMYFCASSEDSTGELFFGEGSRLTVL.

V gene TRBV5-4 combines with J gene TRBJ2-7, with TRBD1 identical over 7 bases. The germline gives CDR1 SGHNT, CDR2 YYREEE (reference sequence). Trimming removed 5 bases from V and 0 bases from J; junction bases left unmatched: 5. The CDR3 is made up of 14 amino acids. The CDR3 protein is CASSYGTVSYEQYF. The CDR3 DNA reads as TGTGCCAGCAGTTACGGGACAGTCTCCTACGAGCAGTACTTC.

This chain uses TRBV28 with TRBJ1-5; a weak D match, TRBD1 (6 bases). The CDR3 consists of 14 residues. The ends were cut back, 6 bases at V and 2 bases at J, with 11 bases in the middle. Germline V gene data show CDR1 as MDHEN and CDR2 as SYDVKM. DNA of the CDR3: TGTGCCAGCAGCTCATCAGGGGGCAATCAGCCCCAGCATTTT. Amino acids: CASSSSGGNQPQHF. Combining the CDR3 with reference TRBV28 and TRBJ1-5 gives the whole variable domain DVKVTQSSRYLVKRTGEKVFLECVQDMDHENMFWYRQDPGLGLRLIYFSYDVKMKEKGDIPEGYSVSREKKERFSLILESASTNQTSMYLCASSSSGGNQPQHFGDGTRLSIL.

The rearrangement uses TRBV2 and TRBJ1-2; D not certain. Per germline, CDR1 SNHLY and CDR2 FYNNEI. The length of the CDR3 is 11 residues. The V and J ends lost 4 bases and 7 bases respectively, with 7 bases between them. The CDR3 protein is CASSGEGGYTF. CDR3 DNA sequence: TGTGCCAGCAGTGGAGAGGGTGGCTACACCTTC.

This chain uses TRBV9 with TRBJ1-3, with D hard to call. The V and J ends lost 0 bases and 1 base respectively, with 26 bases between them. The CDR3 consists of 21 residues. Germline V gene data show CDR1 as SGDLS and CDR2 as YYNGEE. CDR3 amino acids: CASSVAIGSRKPGSSGNTIYF. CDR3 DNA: TGTGCCAGCAGCGTAGCTATCGGGTCCCGTAAACCGGGGAGTTCTGGAAACACCATATATTTT.

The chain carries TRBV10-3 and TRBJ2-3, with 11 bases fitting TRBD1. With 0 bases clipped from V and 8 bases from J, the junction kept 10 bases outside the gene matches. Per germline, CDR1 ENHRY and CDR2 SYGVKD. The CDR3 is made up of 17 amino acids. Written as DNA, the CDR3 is TGTGCCATCAGTGAGTCTGGACAGGGGGCCAGTCCAACTACGCAGTATTTT. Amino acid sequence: CAISESGQGASPTTQYF.